This TCR beta chain originates from a study of T cell changes during pregnancy in multiple sclerosis. V gave up 5 bases and J gave up 0 bases, with 16 bases separating them. Germline CDR1 is GTSNPN and CDR2 is SVGIG (reference sequence). The CDR3 totals 16 residues. The table came from immunoSEQ multiplex PCR; TCRdb's copy has only in-frame clones and leaves some out. The table includes about 12,000 clones, around 88% detected once. The starting material was CD8+ T cells from peripheral blood mononuclear cells, obtained in the second trimester of pregnancy. This TCR derives from a female donor in good health, enrolled as a control in a pregnancy study. The chain combines TRBV30 with TRBJ2-2; D is possibly TRBD2 (6 bases). In DNA form, the CDR3 reads TGTGCCTGGTCGGGGACTCGACGAACGAACACCGGGGAGCTGTTTTTT. It codes for CAWSGTRRTNTGELFF.